A selection of T cell receptor beta chains follows, all from one sample in a study of blood T cell repertoires in COVID-19. The method was immunoSEQ multiplex PCR; TCRdb's version includes in-frame clones alone and lacks a portion of them. The data hold about 230,000 clones, with roughly 80% observed a single time. Sequenced input: peripheral blood. The receptors derive from a woman over 75 with acute or convalescent COVID-19. CDR3s include the opening cysteine and the closing phenylalanine or tryptophan. D genes are given only for firm matches. Size is stated for part of the rows, as once, few or many counts, or as a class when the clone is expanded.

d_call	v_call	j_call	clone_size	cdr3_aa	cdr3_nt
-	TRBV6-2/TRBV6-3	TRBJ1-2	-	CASSYSHSRDGYTF	TGTGCCAGCAGTTACTCTCATTCTCGGGATGGCTACACCTTC
-	TRBV5-5	TRBJ2-5	-	CASSPAGWETQYF	TGTGCCAGCAGTCCTGCGGGATGGGAGACCCAGTACTTC
-	TRBV19	TRBJ1-2	-	CASTKKGRSGVDYGYTF	TGTGCCAGTACTAAGAAAGGCAGGTCAGGGGTTGACTATGGCTACACCTTC
-	TRBV27	TRBJ2-3	-	CASSFRRDFLTDTQYF	TGTGCCAGCAGTTTTCGCCGGGACTTCCTCACAGATACGCAGTATTTT
TRBD1	TRBV3-1/TRBV3-2	TRBJ1-2	-	CASSPSGTGGYGYTF	TGTGCCAGCAGCCCCTCTGGGACAGGGGGCTATGGCTACACCTTC
TRBD1	TRBV4-2	TRBJ1-4	-	CASSPNRGYEKLFF	TGTGCCAGCAGCCCGAACAGGGGATATGAAAAACTGTTTTTT
TRBD2	TRBV5-1	TRBJ2-7	-	CASSALGGSYEQYF	TGCGCCAGCAGCGCGCTCGGGGGGTCGTACGAGCAGTACTTC
TRBD1	TRBV5-1	TRBJ2-7	-	CASSLHWDRSAYEQYF	TGCGCCAGCAGCCTTCATTGGGACAGGTCCGCATACGAGCAGTACTTC
TRBD2	TRBV3-1/TRBV3-2	TRBJ2-1	-	CASSQATGGAGNEQFF	TGTGCCAGCAGCCAGGCTACCGGGGGGGCGGGGAATGAGCAGTTCTTC
TRBD1	TRBV19	TRBJ2-7	few	CASKDRQGPSVEQYF	TGTGCCAGCAAAGATAGACAGGGCCCCTCGGTCGAGCAGTACTTC
-	TRBV15	TRBJ2-1	-	CATSRVARGLVGGQYNEQFF	TGTGCCACCAGCAGAGTTGCCAGGGGTTTAGTAGGAGGTCAGTACAATGAGCAGTTCTTC
-	TRBV6-5	TRBJ1-4	-	CASYMAMRSNEKLFF	TGTGCCAGTTACATGGCCATGAGGTCTAATGAAAAACTGTTTTTT
-	TRBV23-1	TRBJ2-7	-	CASSQSPIDEVGEQYF	TGCGCCAGCAGTCAATCGCCGATAGACGAAGTCGGGGAGCAGTACTTC
-	TRBV19	TRBJ1-3	few	CASSRDNSVQTGNTIYF	TGTGCCAGTAGTAGGGACAACAGCGTTCAGACTGGAAACACCATATATTTT
TRBD1	TRBV7-9	TRBJ1-3	-	CASRSPRDSPSGNTIYF	TGTGCCAGCAGAAGCCCCCGGGACAGTCCGTCTGGAAACACCATATATTTT
TRBD2	TRBV2	TRBJ2-7	-	CASNLAGGYEQYF	TGTGCCAGCAATCTAGCGGGGGGCTACGAGCAGTACTTC
-	TRBV7-9	TRBJ1-5	-	CASSYGGETAQHF	TGTGCCAGCAGCTACGGTGGGGAGACGGCCCAGCATTTT
TRBD1	TRBV7-9	TRBJ1-1	-	CASSSGFRDRGGGTEAFF	TGTGCCAGCAGTTCAGGGTTCCGGGACAGGGGAGGGGGCACTGAAGCTTTCTTT
TRBD1	TRBV7-2	TRBJ2-7	once	CASSLGQGQYEQYF	TGTGCCAGCAGCCTGGGACAGGGTCAGTACGAGCAGTACTTC
TRBD1	TRBV27	TRBJ2-1	-	CASSPRGTGMHEQFF	TGTGCCAGCAGTCCAAGAGGGACAGGGATGCATGAGCAGTTCTTC
-	TRBV5-8	TRBJ1-1	-	CASSLTGEAFF	TGTGCCAGCAGCTTAACGGGTGAAGCTTTCTTT
TRBD1	TRBV7-6	TRBJ2-2	-	CASSTRTGGIGELFF	TGTGCCAGCAGCACCCGGACAGGGGGCATCGGGGAGCTGTTTTTT
-	TRBV30	TRBJ1-5	-	CAWSGRVDQPQHF	TGTGCCTGGAGTGGTCGGGTCGATCAGCCCCAGCATTTT
TRBD1	TRBV2	TRBJ2-7	once	CASTFTGQGASNEQYF	TGTGCCAGCACCTTTACGGGACAGGGGGCGTCAAACGAGCAGTACTTC
-	TRBV29-1	TRBJ1-2	-	CSVSWGAGYTF	TGCAGCGTTTCATGGGGAGCTGGCTACACCTTC
TRBD1	TRBV18	TRBJ2-6	-	CASSPDRAGANVLTF	TGTGCCAGCTCACCAGACAGGGCTGGGGCCAACGTCCTGACTTTC
-	TRBV12-2	TRBJ1-5	-	CASRLDRYNSNQPQHF	TGTGCAAGTCGCTTGGACAGGTATAATAGCAATCAGCCCCAGCATTTT
TRBD1	TRBV5-1	TRBJ1-2	-	CASRTGQVPGYTF	TGCGCCAGCAGAACCGGACAGGTCCCCGGCTACACCTTC
-	TRBV18	TRBJ2-4	-	CASSPAAGEHIQYF	TGTGCCAGCTCACCAGCTGCAGGGGAACACATTCAGTACTTC
-	TRBV19	TRBJ1-2	-	CASSTGSRYGYTF	TGTGCCAGTAGTACCGGGTCCCGTTATGGCTACACCTTC
TRBD1	TRBV7-9	TRBJ1-1	-	CASTQPDRDGGAFF	TGTGCCAGCACCCAACCAGACAGGGATGGGGGAGCTTTCTTT
TRBD1	TRBV6-5	TRBJ1-4	-	CASLTGQATNEKLFF	TGTGCCAGTCTCACCGGACAGGCGACTAATGAAAAACTGTTTTTT
TRBD2	TRBV7-2	TRBJ2-3	-	CASRGGLAGAPGRSDTQYF	TGTGCCAGCAGAGGGGGACTAGCGGGGGCCCCCGGCAGATCAGATACGCAGTATTTT
-	TRBV12-3/TRBV12-4	TRBJ1-1	once	CASSLGRYTEAFF	TGTGCCAGCAGCCTCGGGAGGTACACTGAAGCTTTCTTT
TRBD2	TRBV7-8	TRBJ2-3	-	CASSLRAASGRAPDTQYF	TGTGCCAGCAGCTTAAGAGCGGCGAGCGGGAGGGCCCCAGATACGCAGTATTTT
TRBD1	TRBV5-6	TRBJ2-2	-	CASSLAGTGNTGELFF	TGTGCCAGCAGCTTGGCCGGGACAGGGAACACCGGGGAGCTGTTTTTT
TRBD2	TRBV19	TRBJ2-5	-	CASSIVGGGQETQYF	TGTGCCAGTAGTATAGTCGGGGGGGGTCAAGAGACCCAGTACTTC
-	TRBV6-6	TRBJ2-7	-	CASSTGTQGEQYF	TGTGCCAGCAGTACTGGGACTCAAGGCGAGCAGTACTTC
TRBD1	TRBV27	TRBJ2-7	-	CASSLFLGQIAYEQYF	TGTGCCAGCAGTTTGTTTCTGGGACAGATAGCCTACGAGCAGTACTTC
-	TRBV4-1	TRBJ1-1	-	CASSRTRLRQGLYTEAFF	TGCGCCAGCAGCCGAACCAGACTGAGGCAGGGCCTCTACACTGAAGCTTTCTTT